This T cell receptor beta chain was recorded in a study of OX40 agonist ivuxolimab in advanced cancers. Sequencing was performed with immunoSEQ multiplex PCR; in TCRdb, only in-frame clones are kept and a portion is missing. The data contain 40,000 to 50,000 clones, around nine tenths of them seen just once; the ten biggest clones take up 4.9%. Study-wide points: The study found among the lowest clonal expansion in partial responders at 0.1-3.0 mg/kg.

The CDR3 has 15 residues. Germline CDR1 reads SNHLY; CDR2 reads FYNNEI. With 8 bases removed from V and 0 bases from J, the gap between germline ends came to 17 bases. Regarding this clone: No antigen is known for it.

Sequences were derived from CD4+ or CD8+ T cells sorted from blood, sampled in a trial of the OX40 agonist ivuxolimab. The V gene is TRBV2, the J gene TRBJ2-7, with D perhaps TRBD1 (5 bases). This TCR was sampled from an adult with an advanced solid tumor such as melanoma, head and neck, liver or kidney cancer. CDR3 sequence reads: CASQDLTESSYEQYF. The CDR3 DNA is TGTGCCAGCCAAGACCTGACAGAAAGCTCCTACGAGCAGTACTTC.